The entry below describes one T cell receptor (beta chain). The record originates from a study of technical replicates of blood from several donors. TCRdb's table, derived via immunoSEQ multiplex PCR, lists solely in-frame clones and lacks some. Of some 58,000 clones in the sample, 94% are singletons; the top ten hold around 0.21%. Per the germline V gene, CDR1 is SGHRS and CDR2 is YFSETQ. The V gene end was trimmed by 4 bases and the J gene end by 3 bases; junction bases not matched to a gene: 9. The CDR3 runs 16 residues. V and J are TRBV5-1 and TRBJ1-3; 8 nucleotides agree with TRBD1. The sequenced sample consisted of T cells isolated from PBMCs. The receptor was isolated from a human donor in good health. This CDR3 reads CASSPIPDRVGNTIYF. In DNA form, the CDR3 reads TGCGCCAGCAGCCCAATACCGGACAGGGTTGGAAACACCATATATTTT.